The 2 T cell receptor beta chains in this list originate from one sample, sequenced in a study of blood T cell repertoires in COVID-19. Measured with immunoSEQ multiplex PCR; TCRdb has only the in-frame clones, and not every one. In the table there are 300,000 to 400,000 clones, 88% of which are singletons. Input material: peripheral blood. These receptor sequences come from a woman in her seventies with COVID-19, enrolled during active disease.

This chain connects TRBV6-6 to TRBJ1-1; the D gene is possibly TRBD1 (6 bases). Germline assignment: CDR1 MNHNY and CDR2 SVGAGI (reference sequence). There are 11 residues in the CDR3. V lost 7 bases, J lost 7 bases, and 10 bases lay in between. CDR3 sequence reads: CASKVGGEAFF. Here the CDR3 DNA reads TGTGCCAGCAAGGTAGGGGGTGAAGCTTTCTTT.

The rearrangement links TRBV5-1 to TRBJ1-2; the match to TRBD1 covers 7 bases. Germline values: CDR1 SGHRS, CDR2 YFSETQ. V was clipped by 0 bases and J by 6 bases; unmatched bases: 5. This CDR3 is built from 14 residues. CDR3 nucleotides: TGCGCCAGCAGCTTGGCCGAAGGGGGCAATGGCTACACCTTC. Protein: CASSLAEGGNGYTF. The entire variable domain, with the rest obtained from reference TRBV5-1 and TRBJ1-2, is as follows: KAGVTQTPRYLIKTRGQQVTLSCSPISGHRSVSWYQQTPGQGLQFLFEYFSETQRNKGNFPGRFSGRQFSNSRSEMNVSTLELGDSALYLCASSLAEGGNGYTFGSGTRLTVV.